The following is a TCR beta chain sequence with its context. Antigen specificity is unknown. These data come from a study of CD8+ T cells in alopecia areata. Study in general: The drug, oral tofacitinib, was given to treated patients at 5 to 10 mg twice daily. Study results and limitations: Resident alphabeta T cells of normal skin are also sequenced in scalp samples. Clonality in the scalp and expanded CD8+ clones ranked among the top 100 were significantly decreased by tofacitinib.

This CDR3 comprises 16 residues. The V gene's germline CDR1 is SGHRS and CDR2 YFSETQ. Trimming took 1 base from V and 2 from J; bases not matched to a gene: 3. Extraction of RNA preceded its reverse transcription into cDNA, which served as the sequencing template. The assay was immunoSEQ multiplex PCR, and TCRdb's table has in-frame clones only and misses some. The repertoire has some 170,000 clones, 50% to 75% of them found once; the top ten carry 16%. Described treatment: oral pan-JAK inhibitor, 5-10 mg twice daily. The authors sorted CD4+ and CD8+ T cells from PBMCs. The sequencing here drew on CD4+ T cells sorted from blood, taken at approximately week 55, from a patient treated with tofacitinib. This sequence joins TRBV5-1 and TRBJ2-3; TRBD1 agrees at 11 bases. This clonotype was sampled from a human donor with alopecia areata. The CDR3 loop reads CASSLWTGGYTDTQYF. The CDR3 DNA is TGCGCCAGCAGCTTGTGGACAGGGGGCTACACAGATACGCAGTATTTT.